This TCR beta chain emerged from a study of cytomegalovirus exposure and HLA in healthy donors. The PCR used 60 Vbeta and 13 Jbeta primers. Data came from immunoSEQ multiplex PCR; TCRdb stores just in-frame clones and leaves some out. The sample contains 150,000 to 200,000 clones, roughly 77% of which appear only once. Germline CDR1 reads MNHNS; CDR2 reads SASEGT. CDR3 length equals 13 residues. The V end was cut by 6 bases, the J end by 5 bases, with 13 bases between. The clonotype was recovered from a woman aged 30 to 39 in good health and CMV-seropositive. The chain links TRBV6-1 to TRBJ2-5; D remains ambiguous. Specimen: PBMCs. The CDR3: CASRPGSTETQYF. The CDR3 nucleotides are TGTGCCAGCAGACCCGGGTCAACGGAGACCCAGTACTTC.